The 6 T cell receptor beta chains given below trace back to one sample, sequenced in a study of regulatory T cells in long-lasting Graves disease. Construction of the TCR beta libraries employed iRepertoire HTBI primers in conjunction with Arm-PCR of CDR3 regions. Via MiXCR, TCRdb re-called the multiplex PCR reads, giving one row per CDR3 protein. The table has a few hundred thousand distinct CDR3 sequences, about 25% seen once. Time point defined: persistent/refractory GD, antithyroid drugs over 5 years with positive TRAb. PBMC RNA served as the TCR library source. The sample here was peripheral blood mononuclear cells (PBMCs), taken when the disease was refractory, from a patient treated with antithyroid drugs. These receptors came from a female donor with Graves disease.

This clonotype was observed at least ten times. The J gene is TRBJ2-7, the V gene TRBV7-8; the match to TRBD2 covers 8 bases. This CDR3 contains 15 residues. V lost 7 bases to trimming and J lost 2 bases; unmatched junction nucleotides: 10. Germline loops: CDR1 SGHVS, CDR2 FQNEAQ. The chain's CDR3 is CASIPGGGLPYEQYF. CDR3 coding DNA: TGTGCCAGCATTCCCGGGGGGGGCCTCCCCTACGAGCAGTACTTC.

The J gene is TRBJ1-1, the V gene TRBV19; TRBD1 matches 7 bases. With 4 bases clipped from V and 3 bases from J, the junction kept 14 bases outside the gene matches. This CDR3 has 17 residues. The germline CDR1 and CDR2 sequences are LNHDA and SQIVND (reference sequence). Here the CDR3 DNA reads TGTGCCAGTAGTAAGGACAGGTTTGGTCCCGCGTACACTGAAGCTTTCTTT. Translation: CASSKDRFGPAYTEAFF. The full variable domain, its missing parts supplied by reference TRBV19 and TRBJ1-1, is DGGITQSPKYLFRKEGQNVTLSCEQNLNHDAMYWYRQDPGQGLRLIYYSQIVNDFQKGDIAEGYSVSREKKESFPLTVTSAQKNPTAFYLCASSKDRFGPAYTEAFFGQGTRLTVV.

The CDR3: CASSRQGLGTDTQYF. CDR3 in DNA: TGTGCCAGCAGCCGACAGGGGCTTGGCACAGATACGCAGTATTTT. The rearrangement joins TRBV7-2 to TRBJ2-3; the match to TRBD1 covers 8 bases. CDR1 SGHTA and CDR2 FQGNSA come from the germline V gene. CDR3 length: 15 residues. After removal of 5 bases from V and 1 base from J, the junction contained 5 bases not matched to a gene.

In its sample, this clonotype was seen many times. CDR3 DNA sequence: TGTGCCAGCAGCCCTTCAGGGGTGGGTGAGCAGTACTTC. This codes for CASSPSGVGEQYF. The V call is TRBV28, the J call TRBJ2-7, with a weak D call TRBD1 (6 bases). The CDR3 is made up of 13 amino acids. V dropped 6 bases and J dropped 7 bases, with 16 bases sitting between them. Per germline, CDR1 MDHEN and CDR2 SYDVKM.

This CDR3 is CSVGRTEAFF. Written as DNA, the CDR3 is TGCAGTGTAGGGAGAACTGAAGCTTTCTTT. This chain joins TRBV20-1 and TRBJ1-1; D unresolved. The CDR3 runs to 10 residues. Germline CDR1 is DFQATT and CDR2 is SNEGSKA (reference sequence). The V end lost 7 bases, the J end lost 5 bases, and 8 bases lay between the germline ends.

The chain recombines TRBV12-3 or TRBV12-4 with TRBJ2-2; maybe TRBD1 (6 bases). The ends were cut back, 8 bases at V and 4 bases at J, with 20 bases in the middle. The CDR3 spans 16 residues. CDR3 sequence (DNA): TGTGCCAGCGTGTTATCGAGGGGGTTTGGCACCGGGGAGCTGTTTTTT. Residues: CASVLSRGFGTGELFF.